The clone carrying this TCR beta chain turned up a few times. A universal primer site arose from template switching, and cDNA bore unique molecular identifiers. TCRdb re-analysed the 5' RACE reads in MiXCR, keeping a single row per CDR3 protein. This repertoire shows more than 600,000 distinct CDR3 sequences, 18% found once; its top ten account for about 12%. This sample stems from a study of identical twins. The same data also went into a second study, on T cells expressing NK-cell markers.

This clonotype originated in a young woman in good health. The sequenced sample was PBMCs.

The CDR3 DNA reads TGCGCCAGCAGCTTGGGGACAGGCGGTCTTTCGGATGGCTACACCTTC. It translates to CASSLGTGGLSDGYTF. V gene TRBV5-1 combines with J gene TRBJ1-2; 7 positions agree with TRBD1. V was pared by 0 bases and J by 6 bases, with 11 bases of the junction left unmatched. Germline CDR1 is SGHRS and CDR2 is YFSETQ. CDR3 length: 16 residues. Variable domain in full (rest from reference TRBV5-1 and TRBJ1-2): KAGVTQTPRYLIKTRGQQVTLSCSPISGHRSVSWYQQTPGQGLQFLFEYFSETQRNKGNFPGRFSGRQFSNSRSEMNVSTLELGDSALYLCASSLGTGGLSDGYTFGSGTRLTVV.